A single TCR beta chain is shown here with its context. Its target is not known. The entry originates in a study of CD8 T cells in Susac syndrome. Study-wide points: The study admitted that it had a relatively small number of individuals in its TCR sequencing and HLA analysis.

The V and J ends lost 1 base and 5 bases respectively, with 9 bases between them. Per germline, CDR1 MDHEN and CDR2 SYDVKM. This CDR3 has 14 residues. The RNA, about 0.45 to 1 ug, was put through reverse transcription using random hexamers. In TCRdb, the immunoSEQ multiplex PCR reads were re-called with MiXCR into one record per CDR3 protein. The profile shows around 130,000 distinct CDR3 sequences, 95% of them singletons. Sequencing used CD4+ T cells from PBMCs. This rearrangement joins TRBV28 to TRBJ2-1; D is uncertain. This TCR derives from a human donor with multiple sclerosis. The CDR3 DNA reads TGTGCCAGCAGTTTATTGTCCTCGAACAATGAGCAGTTCTTC. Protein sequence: CASSLLSSNNEQFF.